This is a list of T cell receptor beta chains from one sample in a study of T cell responses to AZD1222 COVID-19 vaccine. Clones were read by immunoSEQ multiplex PCR, and TCRdb kept only the in-frame ones, dropping some. The data contain 130,000 to 150,000 clones, roughly 90% of them singletons. Source: peripheral blood, taken 28 days after the second dose of the MenACWY control vaccine. These TCRs come from an adult who received the MenACWY meningococcal vaccine as a control. Each CDR3 is given with its conserved first and last residue. The D gene is left open where the match is weak. A clone size is listed for some rows: how often the clone was seen (once, few, many), or a class if it is expanded.

NA	TRBJ1-1	NA	TRBV6-6	CASSYRSGDAEAFF	TGTGCCAGCAGTTACAGGTCAGGGGACGCTGAAGCTTTCTTT
TRBD1	TRBJ1-2	NA	TRBV5-8	CASSPGQGQRRGYTF	TGTGCCAGCAGCCCCGGACAGGGCCAGAGGAGGGGCTACACCTTC
NA	TRBJ2-3	NA	TRBV7-8	CASSRLNTDTQYF	TGTGCCAGCAGCCGCCTGAACACAGATACGCAGTATTTT
NA	TRBJ1-1	NA	TRBV28	CASNLHSRAWEAFF	TGTGCCAGCAATCTTCATAGCAGGGCATGGGAAGCTTTCTTT
TRBD2	TRBJ2-7	NA	TRBV7-3	CASSPLAGDYEQYF	TGTGCCAGCAGCCCCCTAGCGGGAGACTACGAGCAGTACTTC
TRBD2	TRBJ2-3	NA	TRBV9	CASSLGLADTQYF	TGTGCCAGCAGCCTTGGACTAGCGGATACGCAGTATTTT
NA	TRBJ1-1	NA	TRBV30	CAWSVGGANTEAFF	TGTGCCTGGAGTGTAGGAGGGGCGAACACTGAAGCTTTCTTT
NA	TRBJ1-6	NA	TRBV5-1	CASSLQTSYNSPLHF	TGCGCCAGCAGCTTGCAAACCTCCTATAATTCACCCCTCCACTTT
NA	TRBJ1-5	NA	TRBV19	CASSIRWGNQPQHF	TGTGCCAGTAGTATTCGGTGGGGCAATCAGCCCCAGCATTTT
NA	TRBJ2-2	NA	TRBV19	CASSMGIRGATGELFF	TGTGCCAGTAGTATGGGGATTAGGGGAGCGACCGGGGAGCTGTTTTTT
TRBD1	TRBJ2-2	NA	TRBV10-3	CAVQGLNTGELFF	TGTGCCGTACAGGGGCTAAACACCGGGGAGCTGTTTTTT
TRBD1	TRBJ1-1	NA	TRBV29-1	CSANRDRNTEAFF	TGCAGCGCAAACCGGGACAGGAACACTGAAGCTTTCTTT
NA	TRBJ1-4	NA	TRBV5-1	CASSLPQGTNEKLFF	TGCGCCAGCAGCTTGCCGCAGGGAACTAATGAAAAACTGTTTTTT
TRBD2	TRBJ2-7	NA	TRBV10-1	CASSESRLAGGDYEQYF	TGCGCCAGCAGTGAAAGTCGACTAGCGGGGGGGGACTACGAGCAGTACTTC
NA	TRBJ1-5	NA	TRBV24-1	CATSGRQNSNQPQHF	TGTGCCACCAGTGGAAGACAGAATAGCAATCAGCCCCAGCATTTT
TRBD1	TRBJ1-2	NA	TRBV4-3	CASSQDHNRGFYGYTF	TGCGCCAGCAGCCAAGATCACAACAGGGGATTTTATGGCTACACCTTC
NA	TRBJ1-2	NA	TRBV9	CASSENYRGYTF	TGTGCCAGCAGCGAAAATTACAGGGGCTACACCTTC
TRBD1	TRBJ1-1	NA	TRBV3-1/TRBV3-2	CASSQAPGGTEAFF	TGTGCCAGCAGCCAAGCCCCAGGGGGGACTGAAGCTTTCTTT
NA	TRBJ2-2	few	TRBV6-2/TRBV6-3	CASSRSRGFTGELFF	TGTGCCAGCAGTCGCTCAAGAGGGTTTACCGGGGAGCTGTTTTTT
TRBD1	TRBJ1-1	NA	TRBV12-5	CASGLVLGTGITEAFF	TGTGCTAGTGGTTTGGTACTGGGGACAGGGATTACTGAAGCTTTCTTT
NA	TRBJ1-2	NA	TRBV5-6	CASNPWESDYGYTF	TGTGCCAGCAACCCCTGGGAGAGCGACTATGGCTACACCTTC
NA	TRBJ2-2	few	TRBV7-8	CASSLETIGTGELFF	TGTGCCAGCAGCTTAGAAACAATTGGCACCGGGGAGCTGTTTTTT
TRBD1	TRBJ1-5	NA	TRBV7-9	CASSLGTANQPQHF	TGTGCCAGCAGCCTCGGGACAGCGAATCAGCCCCAGCATTTT
NA	TRBJ2-1	NA	TRBV7-3	CASSARARRDEQFF	TGTGCCAGCAGCGCCCGGGCCCGCAGAGATGAGCAGTTCTTC
NA	TRBJ2-7	once	TRBV7-9	CASTRTGNSYEQYF	TGTGCCAGCACCCGGACGGGAAATTCCTACGAGCAGTACTTC
NA	TRBJ2-2	once	TRBV7-8	CASSNGFGGAENTGELFF	TGTGCCAGCAGCAATGGTTTCGGAGGGGCCGAGAACACCGGGGAGCTGTTTTTT
TRBD1	TRBJ1-6	NA	TRBV11-3	CASSRDREGSPLHF	TGTGCCAGCAGCCGGGACAGGGAGGGGTCACCCCTCCACTTT